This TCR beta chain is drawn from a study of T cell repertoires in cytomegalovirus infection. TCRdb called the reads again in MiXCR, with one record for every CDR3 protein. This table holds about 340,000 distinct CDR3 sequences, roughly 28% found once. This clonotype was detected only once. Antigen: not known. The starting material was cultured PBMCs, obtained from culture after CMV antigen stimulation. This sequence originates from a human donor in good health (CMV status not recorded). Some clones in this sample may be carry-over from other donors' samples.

The CDR3 nucleotides are TGTGCCAGCAGCTACGGGACAGAGACTAACTATGGCTACACCTTC. It encodes CASSYGTETNYGYTF. This chain connects TRBV11-2 to TRBJ1-2, with 7 nucleotides matching TRBD1. J was trimmed by 0 bases and V by 4 bases; bases with no gene match: 5. CDR3 length equals 15 residues. Germline values: CDR1 SGHAT, CDR2 FQNNGV.